This TCR beta chain derives from a study of T cells in Graves' hyperthyroidism and ophthalmopathy. Study-wide background: Upon initial diagnosis and before any treatment, peripheral blood was collected. Study outcomes and limitations: Within blood appeared most thyroid clonotypes that had expanded above 0.001.

The CDR3 regions of TCR beta were amplified from RNA transcripts. The study used the HTBI primer set for a first-round RT-PCR of the TCR CDR3. One entry per CDR3 protein, called by TCRdb with MiXCR from the multiplex PCR reads. This table has hundreds of thousands of distinct CDR3 sequences, about 20% appearing once. The length of the CDR3 is 12 residues. Germline loops: CDR1 MNHEY, CDR2 SMNVEV (reference sequence). V shed 10 bases, J shed 9 bases, and the junction held 7 bases outside the gene matches. A remark on this clonotype: Its antigen is undetermined.

The sequenced sample consisted of blood. This sequence was found in a man in his forties with Graves' ophthalmopathy. This rearrangement joins TRBV27 to TRBJ1-4, with 8 bases lining up with TRBD1. In DNA, the CDR3 is TGTGCCACCCAGGGGGCGCGGAAAAAACTGTTTTTT. This gives the protein CATQGARKKLFF.